This entry concerns a single TCR beta chain. This sample was taken from a study of shared clonotypes between healthy human individuals. The CDR3 loop spans 16 amino acids. V was pared by 1 base and J by 11 bases, with 12 bases of the junction left unmatched. Per germline, CDR1 LGHNA and CDR2 YNFKEQ. Genomic DNA of every subset was divided equally among multiple immunoSEQ plates. Per the original data handling: Filtering differed since immunoSEQ provided only junctions, with no quality scores. Sequencing was performed with immunoSEQ multiplex PCR; in TCRdb, only in-frame clones are kept and a portion is missing. V, J and clone size are those of that table, while D and trimming were read from the DNA. This table holds fewer than 650,000 clones, around 77% found once. In unsorted samples, genomic DNA was obtained using 94 million or so PBMCs.

The specimen sequenced was PBMCs. The chain employs TRBV4-2 and TRBJ2-1, with 9 bases lining up with TRBD2. The source of this sequence is a woman in her thirties or forties in good health. Some clones in this sample may be carry-over from other donors' samples. The CDR3 nucleotides read TGTGCCAGCAGCCAAGTTTTGGCGGGAGGGCCCTTTAAGCAGTTCTTC. Its translation: CASSQVLAGGPFKQFF.